These 24 T cell receptor beta chains were all obtained from the same sample, sequenced in a study of PD-L1 blockade in urothelial cancer. The time point denotes: pretreatment peripheral blood. Produced via immunoSEQ multiplex PCR; TCRdb's table is partial and in-frame only. The sample holds fewer than 85,000 clones, about 83% seen once. The sample was PBMCs, taken around atezolizumab (anti-PD-L1) treatment. The receptors shown here come from a woman between 65 and 79 years old with urothelial cancer.

This rearrangement joins TRBV5-1 to TRBJ2-1, with a possible D match to TRBD2 (5 bases). V gave up 2 bases and J gave up 2 bases, with 11 bases separating them. This CDR3 spans 15 amino acids. In germline, CDR1 is SGHRS, CDR2 YFSETQ. The CDR3 protein is CASSFSAVPYNEQFF. CDR3 DNA: TGCGCCAGCAGCTTCTCAGCGGTCCCCTACAATGAGCAGTTCTTC.

The chain links TRBV2 to TRBJ2-5; TRBD1 agrees at 7 bases. Per germline, CDR1 SNHLY and CDR2 FYNNEI. With 4 bases clipped from V and 1 base from J, the junction kept 3 bases outside the gene matches. There are 14 residues in the CDR3. The CDR3 sequence is CASSVQGTQETQYF. The CDR3 nucleotides read TGTGCCAGCAGTGTACAGGGGACCCAAGAGACCCAGTACTTC.

This chain uses TRBV5-1 with TRBJ2-3; 12 nucleotides align to TRBD2. There are 19 residues in the CDR3. With V trimmed by 0 bases and J by 3 bases, 11 bases remained unmatched. Germline CDR1 and CDR2: SGHRS and YFSETQ. The CDR3 DNA follows: TGCGCCAGCAGCTTGGAACTAGCGGGAGGCCCCGCGATTACAGATACGCAGTATTTT. Amino acids: CASSLELAGGPAITDTQYF.

The chain uses TRBV7-7 and TRBJ2-5; 13 bases line up with TRBD2. The V and J ends lost 5 bases and 5 bases, in that order; junction bases with no gene match: 8. CDR1 and CDR2 from the germline V gene are SSHAT and FNYEAQ (reference sequence). The CDR3 is 16 residues long. The CDR3 reads CASSPGLAGPQETQYF. The CDR3 nucleotides read TGTGCCAGCAGCCCGGGACTAGCGGGACCACAGGAGACCCAGTACTTC.

The CDR3 DNA reads as TGTGCCAGCAGCCCCAAAGGGACTAGCGAGCAGTACTTC. As protein: CASSPKGTSEQYF. This chain connects TRBV11-2 to TRBJ2-7, with 8 bases aligning to TRBD2. Germline CDR1 reads SGHAT; CDR2 reads FQNNGV. Losses at the gene ends were 5 bases for V and 6 bases for J; bases not matched to a gene: 6. The CDR3 loop spans 13 amino acids. The variable domain in full, with the rest retrieved from reference TRBV11-2 and TRBJ2-7, is EAGVAQSPRYKIIEKRQSVAFWCNPISGHATLYWYQQILGQGPKLLIQFQNNGVVDDSQLPKDRFSAERLKGVDSTLKIQPAKLEDSAVYLCASSPKGTSEQYFGPGTRLTVT.

V usage is TRBV18 and J usage is TRBJ2-1; D perhaps matches TRBD1 (5 bases). Germline V gives CDR1 KGHSH, CDR2 LQKENI. The CDR3 extends over 16 amino acids. V gave up 3 bases and J gave up 0 bases, with 12 bases separating them. In DNA, the CDR3 is TGTGCCAGCTCACCGACCAGGGAACCCTCCTACAATGAGCAGTTCTTC. Its protein is CASSPTREPSYNEQFF.

This clone was detected a few times. CDR3 amino acids: CASTSIGTGDTEAFF. The CDR3 DNA reads TGTGCCAGCACCTCGATCGGGACAGGGGACACTGAAGCTTTCTTT. The chain joins TRBV6-6 to TRBJ1-1; 10 positions match TRBD1. Per germline, CDR1 MNHNY and CDR2 SVGAGI (reference sequence). Losses at the gene ends were 7 bases for V and 3 bases for J; bases not matched to a gene: 8. The CDR3 contains 15 residues.

The V call is TRBV10-1, the J call TRBJ2-5; 15 bases are shared with TRBD2. The length of the CDR3 is 18 residues. Germline loops: CDR1 WNHNN, CDR2 SYGVQD (reference sequence). J lost 4 bases, V lost 0 bases, and 6 bases had no gene match. CDR3 nucleotide sequence: TGCGCCAGCAGTGAGTCGGCGGGACTAGCGGGAGGTGGAGAGACCCAGTACTTC. Protein sequence: CASSESAGLAGGGETQYF.

This clone was seen a few times. V gene TRBV5-1 combines with J gene TRBJ1-2; D possibly corresponds to TRBD1 (5 bases). The CDR3 totals 13 residues. The germline CDR1 and CDR2 sequences are SGHRS and YFSETQ. The V end lost 2 bases, the J end lost 6 bases, and 11 bases lay between the germline ends. The CDR3 region is CASSFGGLDGYTF. The CDR3 DNA reads as TGCGCCAGCAGCTTTGGGGGGTTGGATGGCTACACCTTC.

A few counts support this clone. CDR3 coding DNA: TGTGCCTGGAGTGTACTGCCGAACACTGAAGCTTTCTTT. Translating it yields CAWSVLPNTEAFF. The chain combines TRBV30 with TRBJ1-1; D gene uncertain. The CDR3 length is 13 residues. V was trimmed by 0 bases and J by 1 base, leaving 6 bases between them. CDR1 is GTSNPN and CDR2 is SVGIG in the germline V gene (reference sequence). The complete variable domain, with remaining parts taken from reference TRBV30 and TRBJ1-1, reads SQTIHQWPATLVQPVGSPLSLECTVEGTSNPNLYWYRQAAGRGLQLLFYSVGIGQISSEVPQNLSASRPQDRQFILSSKKLLLSDSGFYLCAWSVLPNTEAFFGQGTRLTVV.

The chain is built from TRBV10-1 and TRBJ2-3; perhaps TRBD1 as D (5 bases). The CDR3 runs to 16 residues. Germline CDR1 WNHNN, CDR2 SYGVQD (reference sequence). V dropped 0 bases and J dropped 3 bases, with 13 bases sitting between them. The CDR3 here is CASSESTLTATDTQYF. The CDR3 nucleotides read TGCGCCAGCAGTGAGTCGACTCTGACAGCAACAGATACGCAGTATTTT.

This chain links TRBV6-1 with TRBJ2-7, with 10 positions matching TRBD1. The CDR3 runs to 14 residues. The V gene's germline CDR1 is MNHNS and CDR2 SASEGT. The trim removed 7 bases at V and 3 bases at J, leaving 6 bases unmatched. In nucleotides, the CDR3 is TGTGCCAGCAACATCGGACAGGGGGACTACGAGCAGTACTTC. Its translation: CASNIGQGDYEQYF.

The chain links TRBV4-1 to TRBJ1-1; weak D call: TRBD1 (6 bases). Trimming shortened V by 1 base and J by 5 bases, and 11 bases separated the two germline ends. CDR1 is MGHRA, CDR2 YSYEKL, per germline. CDR3 length equals 14 residues. The CDR3 bases are TGCGCCAGCAGCCAAGGACCTCAGGGGACTGAAGCTTTCTTT. Residues: CASSQGPQGTEAFF.

This sequence joins TRBV9 and TRBJ2-7; 9 bases line up with TRBD2. The ends lost 4 bases at V and 4 bases at J; junction bases unmatched: 6. Germline lookup yields CDR1 SGDLS and CDR2 YYNGEE. The CDR3 length is 14 residues. Here the CDR3 reads CASSKSGGSYEQYF. The CDR3 coding sequence is TGTGCCAGCAGCAAAAGCGGGGGGTCATACGAGCAGTACTTC.

This chain connects TRBV30 to TRBJ1-6; 7 bases are a match to TRBD1. The CDR3 has 13 residues. The germline CDR1 and CDR2 sequences are GTSNPN and SVGIG (reference sequence). With V trimmed by 3 bases and J by 10 bases, 6 bases remained unmatched. CDR3 coding DNA: TGTGCCTGGAGCGCTGACAGGGAATCACCCCTCCACTTT. Encoded protein: CAWSADRESPLHF.

The sample holds a few counts of this clone. The chain recombines TRBV19 with TRBJ2-1; tentative D call: TRBD1 (5 bases). Germline V gene lookup returns CDR1 LNHDA and CDR2 SQIVND (reference sequence). The germline V and J ends were trimmed by 1 base and 10 bases, with 11 bases remaining between them. The CDR3 is 13 amino acids. In nucleotides, the CDR3 is TGTGCCAGTAGTATAGCAGTAGGACAAGAGCAGTTCTTC. This sequence encodes CASSIAVGQEQFF. Using reference TRBV19 and TRBJ2-1 for the parts outside the CDR3, the full variable domain is DGGITQSPKYLFRKEGQNVTLSCEQNLNHDAMYWYRQDPGQGLRLIYYSQIVNDFQKGDIAEGYSVSREKKESFPLTVTSAQKNPTAFYLCASSIAVGQEQFFGPGTRLTVL.

The genes are TRBV28 and TRBJ2-1; 10 nucleotides match TRBD2. The germline gives CDR1 MDHEN, CDR2 SYDVKM. After removal of 10 bases from V and 7 bases from J, the junction contained 7 bases not matched to a gene. The CDR3 is 13 residues long. CDR3 sequence: CAISSSGSNEQFF. In DNA, the CDR3 is TGTGCCATCTCTTCTAGCGGGAGTAATGAGCAGTTCTTC.

The rearrangement links TRBV5-1 to TRBJ2-5; possible D gene TRBD2, 6 bases. The length of the CDR3 is 15 residues. Trimming took off 0 bases at V and 2 bases at J, with 11 bases between the two ends. Germline CDR1 and CDR2: SGHRS and YFSETQ. The CDR3 loop is CASSLGGSGQETQYF. The CDR3 DNA is TGCGCCAGCAGCTTGGGTGGTAGCGGACAAGAGACCCAGTACTTC.

This chain joins TRBV4-1 and TRBJ2-7, with 10 positions matching TRBD1. Germline CDR1 reads MGHRA; CDR2 reads YSYEKL. J gave up 6 bases and V 4 bases, and 9 bases lay outside the gene matches. This CDR3 has 15 residues. The CDR3 nucleotides are TGCGCCAGCAGCCCACCGGGACAGGGGTCCCTCGAGCAGTACTTC. This gives the protein CASSPPGQGSLEQYF.

The rearrangement joins TRBV5-1 to TRBJ2-3, with 16 bases identical to TRBD2. The CDR3 is 16 residues long. V lost 5 bases, J lost 5 bases, and 5 bases stayed unmatched. Germline-derived CDR1 and CDR2 are SGHRS and YFSETQ. The CDR3 DNA reads TGCGCCAGCAGGGGACTAGCGGGAGGGCCCAGAGATACGCAGTATTTT. Translated, it gives CASRGLAGGPRDTQYF.

This clone occurred a few times. The chain links TRBV2 to TRBJ1-4, with a weak D call TRBD1 (6 bases). V lost 8 bases to trimming and J lost 4 bases, with 14 bases between them. The length of the CDR3 is 14 residues. Looked up from germline, CDR1 is SNHLY and CDR2 is FYNNEI. The CDR3 nucleotides read TGTGCCAGCGCTCGGACAGCCGATAATGAAAAACTGTTTTTT. This translates into CASARTADNEKLFF.

This clone appeared a few times. This specimen includes other DNA sequences encoding the same CDR3. The chain has TRBV5-4 and TRBJ2-5, with D hard to call. Germline-derived CDR1 and CDR2 are SGHNT and YYREEE (reference sequence). V lost 4 bases and J lost 2, with 6 bases in between. CDR3 length: 12 amino acids. CDR3 residues: CASSLLQETQYF. The DNA of the CDR3 is TGTGCCAGCAGCCTCCTGCAAGAGACCCAGTACTTC.

The rearrangement joins TRBV6-1 to TRBJ1-2, with 7 bases matching TRBD1. Germline values: CDR1 MNHNS, CDR2 SASEGT. This CDR3 contains 10 residues. V lost 8 bases, J lost 13 bases, and 7 bases stayed unmatched. CDR3 in amino acids: CASGDRVSTF. CDR3 DNA sequence: TGTGCCAGCGGAGACAGGGTTTCCACCTTC.

This sequence joins TRBV5-1 and TRBJ2-1; 7 positions match TRBD2. CDR1 and CDR2 (germline): SGHRS, YFSETQ. This CDR3 is built from 14 residues. V lost 3 bases and J lost 5; bases outside the gene matches: 5. CDR3 sequence (DNA): TGCGCCAGCAGCTATGGACTAGGGAACAATGAGCAGTTCTTC. Translated: CASSYGLGNNEQFF.